Sequencing of this TCR beta chain was carried out in a study of blood T cell repertoires in COVID-19. Study in general: Collection of acute and convalescent COVID-19 samples took place in the United States, Italy and Spain. In each case, the material was cDNA or gDNA derived from T cells, B-cell-depleted T cells, or PBMCs.

Germline V gene sequence: CDR1 SGHRS, CDR2 YFSETQ. The length of the CDR3 is 14 residues. The V and J ends lost 5 bases and 8 bases, in that order; junction bases with no gene match: 9. The repertoire was sequenced with immunoSEQ multiplex PCR; TCRdb's copy has only in-frame clones and lacks some. The data contain about 250,000 clones, approximately 83% of them singletons. The chain carries TRBV5-1 and TRBJ1-2, with 10 bases fitting TRBD1. The TCR was taken from a man between 50 and 59 years old with active or convalescent COVID-19. The sequencing input was peripheral blood. CDR3 protein: CASRPTGGEKGYTF. The CDR3 DNA reads TGCGCCAGCAGACCGACAGGGGGCGAAAAAGGCTACACCTTC.